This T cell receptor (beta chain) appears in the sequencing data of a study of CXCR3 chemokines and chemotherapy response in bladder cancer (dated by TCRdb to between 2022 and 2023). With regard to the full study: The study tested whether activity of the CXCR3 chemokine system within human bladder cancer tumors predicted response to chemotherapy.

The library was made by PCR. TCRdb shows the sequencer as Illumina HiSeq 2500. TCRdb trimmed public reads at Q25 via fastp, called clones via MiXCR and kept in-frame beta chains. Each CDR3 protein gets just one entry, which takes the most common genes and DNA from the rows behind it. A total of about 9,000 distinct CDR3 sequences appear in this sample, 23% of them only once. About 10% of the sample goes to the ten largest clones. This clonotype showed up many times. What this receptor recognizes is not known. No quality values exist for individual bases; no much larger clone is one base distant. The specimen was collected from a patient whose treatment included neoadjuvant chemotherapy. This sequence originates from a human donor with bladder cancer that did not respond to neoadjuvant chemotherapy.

CDR3 reads: CASGGGRSYTF. The DNA sequence follows: TGTGCCAGTGGGGGGGGTAGGAGCTACACCTTC. Recombination connected TRBV12-3 or TRBV12-4 to TRBJ1-2; the D gene is perhaps TRBD1, on 5 matching bases. V drops 9 bases and J drops 9 bases, leaving 14 bases in between. The CDR3 numbers 11 residues from cysteine through phenylalanine. Only CDR3 DNA remains: 33 bases, in frame from the first base.